This T cell receptor (beta chain) was identified in a study of blood T cell repertoires in COVID-19. Germline V gene lookup returns CDR1 SGHTA and CDR2 FQGNSA. V was pared by 3 bases and J by 5 bases, with 7 bases between. The CDR3 is made up of 13 amino acids. Libraries were prepared by immunoSEQ multiplex PCR; TCRdb keeps only in-frame clonotypes and omits some of them. Found here are 45,000 to 65,000 clones, about 90% of them singletons; the top ten hold around 9%. This clonotype originated in a man aged 80 or over with active or convalescent COVID-19. The chain couples TRBV7-2 to TRBJ2-2; D is undetermined. The source material was peripheral blood. CDR3 in DNA: TGTGCCAGCAGCTTTAGCCCGACCGGGGAGCTGTTTTTT. Its protein is CASSFSPTGELFF. Together with reference TRBV7-2 and TRBJ2-2, the CDR3 gives the full variable domain: GAGVSQSPSNKVTEKGKDVELRCDPISGHTALYWYRQSLGQGLEFLIYFQGNSAPDKSGLPSDRFSAERTGGSVSTLTIQRTQQEDSAVYLCASSFSPTGELFFGEGSRLTVL.